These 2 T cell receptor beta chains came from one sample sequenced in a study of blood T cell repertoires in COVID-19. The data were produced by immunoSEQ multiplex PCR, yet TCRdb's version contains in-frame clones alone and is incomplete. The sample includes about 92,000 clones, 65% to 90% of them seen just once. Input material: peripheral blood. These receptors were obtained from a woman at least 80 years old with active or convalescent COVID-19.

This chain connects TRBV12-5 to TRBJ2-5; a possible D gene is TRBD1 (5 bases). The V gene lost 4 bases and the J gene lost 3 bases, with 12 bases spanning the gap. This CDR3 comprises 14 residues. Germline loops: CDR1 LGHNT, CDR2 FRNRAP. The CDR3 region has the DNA TGTGCTAGTGGTTCCACCGACAGAGAAGAGACCCAGTACTTC. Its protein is CASGSTDREETQYF.

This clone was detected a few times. The CDR3 DNA follows: TGTGCCAGCAGCCAAGTTCCTTGGGCGGGGGGCTCTGGAAACACCATATATTTT. It codes for CASSQVPWAGGSGNTIYF. V and J are TRBV4-2 and TRBJ1-3, with D tentatively TRBD1 (5 bases). The CDR3 has 18 residues. CDR1 and CDR2 (germline): LGHNA, YNFKEQ. The V and J ends lost 1 base and 0 bases respectively, with 16 bases between them.